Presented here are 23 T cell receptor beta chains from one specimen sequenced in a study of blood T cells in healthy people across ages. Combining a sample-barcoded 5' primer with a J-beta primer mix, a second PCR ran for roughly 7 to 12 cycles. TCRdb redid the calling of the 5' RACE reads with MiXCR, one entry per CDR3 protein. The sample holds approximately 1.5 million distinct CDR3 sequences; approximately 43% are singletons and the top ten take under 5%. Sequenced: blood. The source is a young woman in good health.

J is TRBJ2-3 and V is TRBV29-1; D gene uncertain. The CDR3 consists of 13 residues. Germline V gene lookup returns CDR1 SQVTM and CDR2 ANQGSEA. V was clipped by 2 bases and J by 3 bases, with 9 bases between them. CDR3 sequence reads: CSVELVGTDTQYF. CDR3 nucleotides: TGCAGCGTTGAACTAGTTGGGACAGATACGCAGTATTTT.

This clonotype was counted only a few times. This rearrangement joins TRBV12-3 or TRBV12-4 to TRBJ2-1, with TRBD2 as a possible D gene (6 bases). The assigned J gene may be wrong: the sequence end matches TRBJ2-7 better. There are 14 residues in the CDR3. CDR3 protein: CASSVRESYNEQYF. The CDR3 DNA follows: TGTGCCAGCAGTGTGCGGGAATCCTACAATGAGCAGTACTTC.

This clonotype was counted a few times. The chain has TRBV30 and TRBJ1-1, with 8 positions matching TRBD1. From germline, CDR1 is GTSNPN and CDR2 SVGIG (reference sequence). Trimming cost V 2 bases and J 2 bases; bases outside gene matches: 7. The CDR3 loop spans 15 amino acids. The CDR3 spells CAWSTTGAGNTEAFF. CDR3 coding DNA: TGTGCCTGGAGTACGACAGGGGCAGGAAACACTGAAGCTTTCTTT.

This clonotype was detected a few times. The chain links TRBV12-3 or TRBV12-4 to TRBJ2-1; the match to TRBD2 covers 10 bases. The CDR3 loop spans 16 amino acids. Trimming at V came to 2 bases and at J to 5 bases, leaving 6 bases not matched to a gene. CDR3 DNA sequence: TGTGCCAGCAGTTTACGACTAGCGGGCGCCGACAATGAGCAGTTCTTC. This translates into CASSLRLAGADNEQFF.

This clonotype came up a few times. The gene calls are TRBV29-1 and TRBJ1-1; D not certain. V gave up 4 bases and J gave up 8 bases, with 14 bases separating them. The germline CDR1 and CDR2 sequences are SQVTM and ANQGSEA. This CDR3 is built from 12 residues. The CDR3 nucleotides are TGCAGCGTTGGGGATGCGTTAACGGAAGCTTTCTTT. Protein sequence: CSVGDALTEAFF.

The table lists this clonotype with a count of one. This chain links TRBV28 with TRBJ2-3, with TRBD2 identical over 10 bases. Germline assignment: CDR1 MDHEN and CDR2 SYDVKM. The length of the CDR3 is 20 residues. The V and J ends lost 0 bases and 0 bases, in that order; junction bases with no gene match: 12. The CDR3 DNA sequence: TGTGCCAGCAGTTTATGGGGGGTAGCGGGAGGAGGGACTAGCACAGATACGCAGTATTTT. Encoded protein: CASSLWGVAGGGTSTDTQYF.

This CDR3 reads CSAYSTSGNEQFF. Here the CDR3 DNA reads TGCAGTGCCTATTCGACTAGCGGCAATGAGCAGTTCTTC. The gene calls are TRBV20-1 and TRBJ2-1, with 9 nucleotides matching TRBD2. In germline, CDR1 is DFQATT, CDR2 SNEGSKA (reference sequence). Trimming cost V 6 bases and J 6 bases; bases outside gene matches: 6. The CDR3 sequence is 13 residues long.

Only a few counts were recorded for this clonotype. The CDR3 nucleotides are TGCGCCAGCAGCCAAGATAAGAGACTCGCGCAGTATTTT. It is translated as CASSQDKRLAQYF. This rearrangement joins TRBV4-3 to TRBJ2-3; D unresolved. Trimming took off 0 bases at V and 10 bases at J, with 11 bases between the two ends. The CDR3 sequence is 13 residues long. The germline gives CDR1 LGHNA, CDR2 YSLEER.

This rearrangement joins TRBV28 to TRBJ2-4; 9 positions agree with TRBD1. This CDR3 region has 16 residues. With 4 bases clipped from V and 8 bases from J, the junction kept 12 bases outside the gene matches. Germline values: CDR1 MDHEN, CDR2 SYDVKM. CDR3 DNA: TGTGCCAGCAGTTCCCCCTCCGGGACAGGGCAGGACATTCAGTACTTC. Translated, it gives CASSSPSGTGQDIQYF.

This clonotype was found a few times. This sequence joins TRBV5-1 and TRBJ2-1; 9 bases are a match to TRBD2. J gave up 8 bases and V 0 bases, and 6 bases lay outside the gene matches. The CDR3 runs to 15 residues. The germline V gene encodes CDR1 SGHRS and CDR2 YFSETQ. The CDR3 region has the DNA TGCGCCAGCAGCTTGGCCTTAGCGGGGGTGGATGAGCAGTTCTTC. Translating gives CASSLALAGVDEQFF.

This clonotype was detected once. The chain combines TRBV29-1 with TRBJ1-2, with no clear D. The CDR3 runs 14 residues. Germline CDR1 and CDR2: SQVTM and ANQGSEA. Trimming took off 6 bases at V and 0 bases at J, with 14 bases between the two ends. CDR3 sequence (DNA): TGCAGCGTGAGGGAAGTTCCTCCTAACTATGGCTACACCTTC. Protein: CSVREVPPNYGYTF. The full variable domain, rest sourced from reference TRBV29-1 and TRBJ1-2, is SAVISQKPSRDICQRGTSLTIQCQVDSQVTMMFWYRQQPGQSLTLIATANQGSEATYESGFVIDKFPISRPNLTFSTLTVSNMSPEDSSIYLCSVREVPPNYGYTFGSGTRLTVV.

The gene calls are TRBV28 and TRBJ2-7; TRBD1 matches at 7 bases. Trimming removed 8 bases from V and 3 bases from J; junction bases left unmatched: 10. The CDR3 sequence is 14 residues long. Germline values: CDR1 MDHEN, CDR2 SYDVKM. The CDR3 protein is CASDRQGSIYEQYF. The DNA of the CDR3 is TGTGCCAGCGATAGACAGGGCAGCATCTACGAGCAGTACTTC.

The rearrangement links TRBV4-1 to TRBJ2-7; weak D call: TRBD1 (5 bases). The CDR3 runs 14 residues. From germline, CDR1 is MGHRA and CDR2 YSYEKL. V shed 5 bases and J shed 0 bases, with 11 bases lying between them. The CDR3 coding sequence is TGCGCCAGCAGCTATCGACAGAGCTCCTACGAGCAGTACTTC. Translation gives CASSYRQSSYEQYF.

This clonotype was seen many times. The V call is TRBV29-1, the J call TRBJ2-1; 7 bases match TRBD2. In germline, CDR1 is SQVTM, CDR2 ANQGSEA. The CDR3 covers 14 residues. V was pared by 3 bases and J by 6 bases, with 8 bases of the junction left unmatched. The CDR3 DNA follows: TGCAGCGTTGATATTCGGTCGGGGGGCAATGAGCAGTTCTTC. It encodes CSVDIRSGGNEQFF.

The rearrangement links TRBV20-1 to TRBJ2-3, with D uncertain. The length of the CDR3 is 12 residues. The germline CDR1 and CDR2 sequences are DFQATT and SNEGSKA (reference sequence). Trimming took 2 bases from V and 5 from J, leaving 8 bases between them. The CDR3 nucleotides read TGCAGTGCTAGACTAGGTCTAGATACGCAGTATTTT. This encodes CSARLGLDTQYF.

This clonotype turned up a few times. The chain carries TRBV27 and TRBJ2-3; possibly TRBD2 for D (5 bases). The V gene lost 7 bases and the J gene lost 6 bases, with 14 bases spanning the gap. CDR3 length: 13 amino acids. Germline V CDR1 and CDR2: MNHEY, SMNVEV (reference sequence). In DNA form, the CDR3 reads TGTGCCAGCACCCCTTTAGGCGGGGATACGCAGTATTTT. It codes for CASTPLGGDTQYF.

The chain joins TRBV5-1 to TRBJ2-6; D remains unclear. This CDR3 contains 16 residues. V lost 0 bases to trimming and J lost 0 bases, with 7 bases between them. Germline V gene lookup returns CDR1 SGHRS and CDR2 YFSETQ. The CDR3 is CASSLGQLSGANVLTF. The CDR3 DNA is TGCGCCAGCAGCTTGGGCCAACTCTCTGGGGCCAACGTCCTGACTTTC.

The CDR3 spells CATSRGLAVYNEQFF. CDR3 coding DNA: TGTGCCACCAGCAGAGGGCTAGCGGTTTACAATGAGCAGTTCTTC. V usage is TRBV15 and J usage is TRBJ2-1; 7 bases map to TRBD2. The CDR3 consists of 15 residues. After removal of 1 base from V and 4 bases from J, the junction contained 4 bases not matched to a gene. Germline V CDR1 and CDR2: LNHNV, YYDKDF (reference sequence).

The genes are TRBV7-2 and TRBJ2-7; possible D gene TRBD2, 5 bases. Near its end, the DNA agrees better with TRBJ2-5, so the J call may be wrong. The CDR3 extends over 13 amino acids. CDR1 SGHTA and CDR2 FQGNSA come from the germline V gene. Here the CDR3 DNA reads TGTGCCAGCAGCGCCTCTAGCTTGGAGACCCAGTACTTC. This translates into CASSASSLETQYF.

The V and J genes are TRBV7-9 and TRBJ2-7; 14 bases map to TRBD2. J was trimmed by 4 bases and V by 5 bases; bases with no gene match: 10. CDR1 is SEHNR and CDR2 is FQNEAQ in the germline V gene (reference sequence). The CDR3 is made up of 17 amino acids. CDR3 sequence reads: CASSTPGLAGGQYEQYF. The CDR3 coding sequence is TGTGCCAGCAGCACACCCGGACTAGCGGGAGGTCAGTACGAGCAGTACTTC. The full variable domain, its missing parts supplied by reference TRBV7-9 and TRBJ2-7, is DTGVSQNPRHKITKRGQNVTFRCDPISEHNRLYWYRQTLGQGPEFLTYFQNEAQLEKSRLLSDRFSAERPKGSFSTLEIQRTEQGDSAMYLCASSTPGLAGGQYEQYFGPGTRLTVT.

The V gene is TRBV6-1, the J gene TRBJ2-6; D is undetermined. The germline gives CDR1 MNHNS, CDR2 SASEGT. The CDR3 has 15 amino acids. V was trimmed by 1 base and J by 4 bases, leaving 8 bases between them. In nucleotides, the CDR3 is TGTGCCAGCAGTGAAGTGGGGTCAGGGGCCAACGTCCTGACTTTC. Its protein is CASSEVGSGANVLTF.

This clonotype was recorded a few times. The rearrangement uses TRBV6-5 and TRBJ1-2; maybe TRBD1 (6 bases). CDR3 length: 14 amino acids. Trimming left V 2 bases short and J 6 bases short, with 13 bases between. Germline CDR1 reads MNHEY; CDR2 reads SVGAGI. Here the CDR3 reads CASSYGGGGNGYTF. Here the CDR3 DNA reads TGTGCCAGCAGTTACGGAGGAGGGGGTAATGGCTACACCTTC.

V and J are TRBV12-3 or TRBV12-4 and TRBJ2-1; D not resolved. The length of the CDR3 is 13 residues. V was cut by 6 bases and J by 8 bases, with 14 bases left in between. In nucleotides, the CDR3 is TGTGCCAGCAGCTTCAGTAGGTATGATGAGCAGTTCTTC. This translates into CASSFSRYDEQFF.